The 7 T cell receptor beta chains below come from one sample, sequenced in a study of beta chain features in type 1 diabetes. Isolated RNA was reverse transcribed in full, so expressed TCRB transcripts were sequenced. Assay: immunoSEQ multiplex PCR; the TCRdb copy retains only in-frame clones and omits some. The sample records 250,000 to 300,000 clones, under 8.5% being singletons. The sample comprised central memory CD4+ T cells from blood. All receptors come from a woman under 30 in good health.

The J gene is TRBJ1-2, the V gene TRBV6-6; 7 bases agree with TRBD1. Unmatched junction bases numbered 5, after V lost 6 bases and J lost 4 bases. The CDR3 has 13 amino acids. Germline-derived CDR1 and CDR2 are MNHNY and SVGAGI (reference sequence). CDR3 in amino acids: CASSMDRPYGYTF. The CDR3 DNA sequence: TGTGCCAGCAGCATGGACAGGCCCTATGGCTACACCTTC.

The chain uses TRBV1 and TRBJ2-7; the table's D gene call, TRBD2, was not cross checked with the DNA. TRBV1 is a listed pseudogene. This CDR3 is built from 15 residues. Here the CDR3 reads CTSSPVRAGLYEQYF. The CDR3 nucleotides are TGCACCAGCAGCCCTGTGCGAGCGGGTTTGTACGAGCAGTACTTC.

This clone was found a few times. The chain combines TRBV4-2 with TRBJ2-1, with D unresolved. Germline CDR1 LGHNA, CDR2 YNFKEQ. Trimming removed 0 bases at V and 5 bases at J, with 11 bases between. CDR3 length equals 15 residues. CDR3 protein: CASSQDRDLDNEQFF. The CDR3 DNA reads as TGTGCCAGCAGCCAAGACCGTGATCTCGACAATGAGCAGTTCTTC.

Comment on this clone: Other DNA sequences in the same sample also yield this CDR3. This chain uses TRBV7-2 with TRBJ1-1, with TRBD1 matching 8 bases. The ends lost 3 bases at V and 8 bases at J; junction bases unmatched: 2. Germline-derived CDR1 and CDR2 are SGHTA and FQGNSA. The CDR3 runs 12 residues. CDR3 sequence (DNA): TGTGCCAGCAGCTTCCGGACAGGGGAAGCTTTCTTT. Its protein product is CASSFRTGEAFF.

The chain joins TRBV7-8 to TRBJ2-7; the D call may be TRBD1 or TRBD2 (6 bases each). V lost 1 base, J lost 6 bases, and 10 bases lay in between. Germline CDR1 is SGHVS and CDR2 is FQNEAQ. The CDR3 has 13 residues. The CDR3 DNA follows: TGTGCCAGCAGCTTAGTCGGGGGCGGCGAGCAGTACGTC. Protein sequence: CASSLVGGGEQYV.

This clone showed up just a few times. V and J are TRBV6-5 and TRBJ2-1, with 9 positions matching TRBD1. Per the germline V gene, CDR1 is MNHEY and CDR2 is SVGAGI. CDR3 length equals 15 residues. The V gene end was trimmed by 6 bases and the J gene end by 10 bases; junction bases not matched to a gene: 13. Here the CDR3 reads CASRVSGQGEREQFF. The CDR3, as DNA: TGTGCCAGCAGAGTCTCGGGACAGGGTGAGCGGGAGCAGTTCTTC.

This clone has a handful of counts. CDR3 in DNA: TGTGCCAGCAGTGCATCCTTCCGGGACTCCTCCTACGAGCAGTACTTC. Its protein is CASSASFRDSSYEQYF. The V and J genes are TRBV25-1 and TRBJ2-7; possibly TRBD2 for D (6 bases). Trimming stripped 4 bases from V and 0 bases from J, with 16 bases between. Germline loops: CDR1 MGHDK, CDR2 SYGVNS. This CDR3 is built from 16 residues.